The present T cell receptor beta chain was sequenced within a study of T cell responses to AZD1222 COVID-19 vaccine (dated by TCRdb to 2020 to 2022). About the investigation overall: AZD1222 recipients whose second dose came at about 4 weeks and those whose second dose came at about 12 weeks were combined into one group, since spike-specific TCR depth and breadth did not differ between the two schedules. Trial participants were enrolled by age into subgroups of 18-55, 56-69 and 70-plus years, and around 150, 28 and 57 TCR-sequenced participants, respectively, were included in these subgroups. TCR sequencing was performed for 233 trial participants, of whom approximately 200 were given two doses of AZD1222 and approximately 25 were given two doses of MenACWY control vaccine.

This sample's time point label indicates: baseline before first vaccination. Vaccinee samples came from UK trials COV001 and COV002, including a single-blind randomized controlled phase 2/3 trial of AZD1222 (ChAdOx1 nCoV-19) in healthy adults. For TCRbeta chain sequencing, PBMC samples from trial participants were taken at day 0 and at day 28 after the second dose. With regard to this clone: The target of this receptor is not known. The record has no base qualities; no much larger clone is one base away.

The study at large found these results: Only five to seven AZD1222 recipients were SARS-CoV-2 seropositive at baseline, limiting conclusions about previously exposed vaccinees. Participants were mostly white British, with more females than males. The authors suggested clonal diversity may have been underestimated. In the small 56-69-year group, the increase in depth fell short of significance, most likely because of low power. Because no day 14 peak-response samples were available, the repertoires could be characterized only after the peak T cell response. Nearly half of unique spike-specific TCRs reportedly recognized epitopes outside regions mutated in the B.1.351 and B.1.1.7 variants. CD4 TCRs associated with the vaccine covered the entire spike protein, and the dominant responses were in regions 160-218 and 743-854. A significant rise in spike-specific TCR breadth and depth was observed after two AZD1222 doses relative to day 0 and relative to MenACWY recipients.

The CDR3 regions of human TCRbeta chains were analyzed by immunosequencing. Per the original workflow: Repertoire TCRs were checked for matches against a reference library of SARS-CoV-2-specific TCRs that had been generated using the MIRA antigen-specificity platform. Breadth was defined as the fraction of unique TCRs that were SARS-CoV-2-associated, and depth was defined as the fraction of total T cells that were SARS-CoV-2-associated. Using the MIRA data, every spike-specific TCR was mapped to the spike region that the TCR reacted to and assigned to either a CD4 or a CD8 class. Log10-transformed breadth and depth values were compared by one-way ANOVA with Sidak's multiple comparisons tests. The source is immuneACCESS, and TCRdb retained only in-frame sequences with V and J called. Part of the clones is not carried over; for the studies checked, unresolved V genes explain less than half of this, and the remainder is unexplained. Clone size and the V and J calls come from that table; the DNA yielded D and trimming. In all, the sample holds about 110,000 clones, and about 94% of those were seen once. The ten biggest clones cover roughly 2% of the sample.

The germline V gene (reference sequence) supplies CDR1 LNHDA and CDR2 SQIVND. The CDR3 holds 14 amino acids from the cysteine to the phenylalanine. Of all the DNA, just the CDR3 is kept, 42 bases in frame from base 1. Trimming leaves V shorter by 1 base and J shorter by 6 bases, with the junction holding 3 bases beyond the gene matches. This sequence was found in an adult in good health. The sequencing used peripheral blood, collected on day 0 of AZD1222 vaccination. The sequence is built from TRBV19 and TRBJ2-7; 10 of the junction bases match TRBD1. For the CDR3, the sequence is CASSIAGQGLEQYF. The DNA sequence is given as TGTGCCAGTAGTATAGCGGGACAGGGGCTCGAGCAGTACTTC.